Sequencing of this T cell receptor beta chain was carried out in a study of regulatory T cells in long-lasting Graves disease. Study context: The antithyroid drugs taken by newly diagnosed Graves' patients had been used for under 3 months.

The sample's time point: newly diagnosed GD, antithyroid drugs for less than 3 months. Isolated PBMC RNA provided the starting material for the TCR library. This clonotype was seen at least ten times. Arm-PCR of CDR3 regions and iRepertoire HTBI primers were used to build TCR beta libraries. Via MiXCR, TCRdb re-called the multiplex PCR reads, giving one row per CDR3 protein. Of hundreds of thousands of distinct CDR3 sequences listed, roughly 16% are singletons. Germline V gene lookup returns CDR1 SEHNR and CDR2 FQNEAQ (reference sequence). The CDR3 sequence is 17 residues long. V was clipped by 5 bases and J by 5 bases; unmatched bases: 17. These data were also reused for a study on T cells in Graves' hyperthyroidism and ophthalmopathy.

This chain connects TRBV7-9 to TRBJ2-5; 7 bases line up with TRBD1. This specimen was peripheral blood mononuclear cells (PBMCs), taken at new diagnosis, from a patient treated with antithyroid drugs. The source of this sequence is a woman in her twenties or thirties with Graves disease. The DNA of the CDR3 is TGTGCCAGCAGCCTGAGGCCCCCGACAGGGATGTGGGAGACCCAGTACTTC. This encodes CASSLRPPTGMWETQYF.